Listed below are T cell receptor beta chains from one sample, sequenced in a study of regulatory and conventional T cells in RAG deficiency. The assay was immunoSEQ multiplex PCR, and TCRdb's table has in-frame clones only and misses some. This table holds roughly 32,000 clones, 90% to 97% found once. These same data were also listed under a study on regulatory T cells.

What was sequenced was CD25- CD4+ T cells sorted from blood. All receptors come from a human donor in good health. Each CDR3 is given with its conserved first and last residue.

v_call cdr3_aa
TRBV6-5 CASSYTTGPRGYTF
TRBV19 CASSITRPAGEQFF
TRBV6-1 CASSETSGFPNEQFF
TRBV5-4 CASILAETSGSSEQYF
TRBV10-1 CASSHGQLNTEAFF
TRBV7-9 CASSLGGQGFSNEKLFF
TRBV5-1 CASSTRQGDWEKLFF
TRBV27 CASSPGQTYNYGYTF
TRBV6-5 CASSYEAGLNEQYF
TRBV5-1 CASSPGQSYNEQFF
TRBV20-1 CSASRTVEAFF
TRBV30 CAWSQRDRETEAFF
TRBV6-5 CASSQTRDRGTEAFF
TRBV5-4 CASSLDRGGGNQPQHF
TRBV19 CASSVWQINQPQHF
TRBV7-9 CASSLATRERGGIYNEQFF